The rows below give T cell receptor beta chains drawn from one sample of a study of blood T cells in healthy people across ages. TCRdb re-analysed the 5' RACE reads in MiXCR, keeping a single row per CDR3 protein. Of 600,000 to 800,000 distinct CDR3 sequences in the sample, 20% to 25% were seen once. Sequenced sample: blood. The origin of the receptors is a man between 65 and 85 years old in good health. The CDR3 runs from the conserved cysteine through the conserved F or W. The order of the fields is J gene, D gene, clone size, V gene, CDR3 DNA, CDR3 protein. The D gene is left open where the match is weak. Clone size appears in some rows only: once, few, many, or a class for an expanded clone.

>TRBJ2-7|-|-|TRBV21-1
TGTGCCAGCAGCAAACGGGCGGGAGGGCCGAGGAACGAGCAGTACTTC
CASSKRAGGPRNEQYF
>TRBJ2-5|-|few|TRBV7-9
TGTGCCAGCAGCTTATTGTCATTAAGAGGGGAGACCCAGTACTTC
CASSLLSLRGETQYF
>TRBJ1-1|-|few|TRBV21-1
TGTGCCAGCAGCAAAGATTTAAGAACTGGGACTGAAGCTTTCTTT
CASSKDLRTGTEAFF
>TRBJ2-7|-|-|TRBV5-1
TGCGCCAGCAGCTTGGAGGCGGGCCGGGACGAGCAGTACTTC
CASSLEAGRDEQYF
>TRBJ2-5|TRBD2|few|TRBV12-5
TGTGCTAGTGGCCGGTGGAGCGGGAAACAAGAGACCCAGTACTTC
CASGRWSGKQETQYF
>TRBJ1-4|TRBD1|-|TRBV6-2/TRBV6-3
TGTGCCAGCAGTGCCCGAGACAGGGGGAGTATTACTAATGAAAAACTGTTTTTT
CASSARDRGSITNEKLFF
>TRBJ2-1|TRBD2|many|TRBV20-1
TGCAGTGCCGAGACTGGACTAGCGGGAGAAGGGGGTAATGAGCAGTTCTTC
CSAETGLAGEGGNEQFF
>TRBJ2-2|TRBD2|-|TRBV20-1
TGCAGTGCGGGGATAGCGGGAGGGCCGAACGGGGAGCTGTTTTTT
CSAGIAGGPNGELFF
>TRBJ1-4|-|-|TRBV4-3
TGCGCCAGCAGCCAACTAGTAGGAGAAAAACTGTTTTTT
CASSQLVGEKLFF
>TRBJ2-7|-|-|TRBV28
TGTGCCAGCAGTGGGGACGGGACCTACGAGCAGTACTTC
CASSGDGTYEQYF
>TRBJ1-1|-|few|TRBV5-1
TGCGCCAGCAGCTTCCGGGACCCTGCGGACACTGAAGCTTTCTTT
CASSFRDPADTEAFF
>TRBJ1-6|TRBD1|-|TRBV6-2/TRBV6-3
TGTGTCAGCAGTCTCGAGGGACAGGCTTCACCCCTCCACTTT
CVSSLEGQASPLHF
>TRBJ2-7|TRBD1|-|TRBV6-2/TRBV6-3
TGTGCCAGCAGCCACCGGGACCAGGGGGCTCGGAACGAGCAGTACTTC
CASSHRDQGARNEQYF
>TRBJ2-7|-|-|TRBV6-2/TRBV6-3
TGTGCCAGCAGTCAGGACAGTTACGGCGAGCAGTACTTC
CASSQDSYGEQYF
>TRBJ2-1|-|-|TRBV6-1
TGTGCCAGCAGTGCCGAGGTTTGGCATGAGCAGTTCTTC
CASSAEVWHEQFF
>TRBJ1-3|-|-|TRBV18
TGTGCCAGCTCGCCTGGGACGGACGGAAACACCATATATTTT
CASSPGTDGNTIYF
>TRBJ1-2|-|-|TRBV6-2/TRBV6-3
TGTGCCAGCAGAAAACGGGACACCTATGGCTACACCTTC
CASRKRDTYGYTF
>TRBJ2-1|TRBD2|few|TRBV5-1
TGCGCCAGCAGCCTTGCTCCTAGCGGGAGTGTCAATGAGCAGTTCTTC
CASSLAPSGSVNEQFF
>TRBJ1-1|-|-|TRBV20-1
TGCAGTGCTAGAGATGGCAGGGTGAACACTGAAGCTTTCTTT
CSARDGRVNTEAFF
>TRBJ2-5|TRBD1|-|TRBV14
TGTGCCAGCAGCCAAGGGACAGGCTTGAACTTC
CASSQGTGLNF
>TRBJ1-5|-|-|TRBV6-1
TGTGCCAGCAGACCAGGGACAAATGGCAATCAGCCCCAGCATTTT
CASRPGTNGNQPQHF
>TRBJ2-3|-|-|TRBV7-3
TGTGCCAGCAGCTTAAGGCCGGGAGATACGCAGTATTTT
CASSLRPGDTQYF
>TRBJ2-3|-|-|TRBV18
TGTGCCAGCTCACCACAGGGAGCCCTCCTCACAGATACGCAGTATTTT
CASSPQGALLTDTQYF
>TRBJ2-1|TRBD1|-|TRBV7-3
TGTGCCAGCTCGACCGGGACAGGGGTCCATGAGCAGTTCTTC
CASSTGTGVHEQFF
>TRBJ2-4|TRBD1|few|TRBV3-1
TGTGCCAGCAGCCCGGGACAGTGGGCACAAAACATTCAGTACTTC
CASSPGQWAQNIQYF
>TRBJ1-4|TRBD1|-|TRBV7-9
TGTGCCAGCAGCTCGACAGGGGGAACTAATGAAAAACTACTTTTT
CASSSTGGTNEKLLF
>TRBJ2-2|TRBD1|few|TRBV28
TGTGCCAGCAGTTTAGGGGGACAGGGGTTGGAGGAGCTGTTTTTT
CASSLGGQGLEELFF
>TRBJ1-4|-|-|TRBV5-1
TGCGCCAGCAGCTTAGGGTCTACCGCAACTAATGAAAAACTGTTTTTT
CASSLGSTATNEKLFF
>TRBJ1-1|-|-|TRBV5-1
TGCGCCAGCAGCCGGACGGGGCAGACTTCAGCTATGAACACTGAAGCTTTCTTT
CASSRTGQTSAMNTEAFF
>TRBJ1-2|TRBD1|few|TRBV5-1
TGCGCCAGCAGCTGGGGAGAGGGGGCGAGAGGCTACACCTTC
CASSWGEGARGYTF
>TRBJ2-3|-|many|TRBV11-2
TGTGCCAGCAGCTCCTTAGTCTCCGGGGATACGCAGTATTTT
CASSSLVSGDTQYF
>TRBJ2-7|TRBD2|-|TRBV6-2/TRBV6-3
TGTGCCAGCAGTTACGTACTAGCGGATAACTACGAGCAGTACTTC
CASSYVLADNYEQYF
>TRBJ2-5|-|-|TRBV11-3
TGTGCCAGCAGCTTAGCCGGGAAACAGCAAGAGACCCAGTACTTC
CASSLAGKQQETQYF
>TRBJ2-1|TRBD2|-|TRBV5-1
TGCGCCAGCAGCTTGGCGGGAGGCGGAGGCTCCTACAATGAGCAGTTCTTC
CASSLAGGGGSYNEQFF
>TRBJ2-5|TRBD1|-|TRBV5-1
TGCGCCAGCAGTGAAACTCCGGGACAGCAAGAGACCCAGTACTTC
CASSETPGQQETQYF
>TRBJ2-5|TRBD2|few|TRBV7-2
TGTGCCAGCAGCTTACCAGCGGGACTAGTTGGGGAGACCCAGTACTTC
CASSLPAGLVGETQYF
>TRBJ2-1|TRBD2|few|TRBV5-1
TGCGCCAGCAGCTTGGTTGCGGGAGGGCACAATGAGCAGTTCTTC
CASSLVAGGHNEQFF
>TRBJ2-7|TRBD2|few|TRBV6-1
TGTGCCAGCAGTGAAGCGGGAGGGCCCTACGAGCAGTACTTC
CASSEAGGPYEQYF
>TRBJ1-5|TRBD1|-|TRBV14
TGTGCCAGCAGCCTAGATATAGGACAGGGGGGAGTTCAGCCCCAGCATTTT
CASSLDIGQGGVQPQHF
>TRBJ1-2|-|-|TRBV4-2
TGTGCCAGCAGCCAAGAGGAGCGGGGAAGCTATGGCTACACCTTC
CASSQEERGSYGYTF
>TRBJ2-5|-|-|TRBV10-2
TGCGCCAGCAGCAACACCATGGCGTTACAAGAGACCCAGTACTTC
CASSNTMALQETQYF
>TRBJ2-1|TRBD2|-|TRBV29-1
TGCAGCGGTGAAGGGACTAGCCGGAATGAGCAGTTCTTC
CSGEGTSRNEQFF